This passage covers 12 T cell receptor beta chains from one sample sequenced in a study of blood T cell repertoires in COVID-19. Some clones are missing from TCRdb's copy, which holds only in-frame ones; the method was immunoSEQ multiplex PCR. The sample includes 70,000 or so clones, 79% of them seen just once. The sequenced sample was peripheral blood. The receptor set was obtained from a man in his sixties with acute or convalescent COVID-19.

The J gene is TRBJ2-7, the V gene TRBV10-1; 10 positions agree with TRBD1. Germline CDR1 WNHNN, CDR2 SYGVQD (reference sequence). V was clipped by 6 bases and J by 12 bases; unmatched bases: 5. CDR3 length equals 11 residues. The CDR3 DNA reads TGCGCCAGCAGCCGGGACAGGGGACTGTACTTC. It yields the protein CASSRDRGLYF.

V is TRBV5-4 and J is TRBJ2-3, with a tentative D call TRBD2 (6 bases). Between the trimmed V and J ends, which lost 3 bases and 6 bases, there was a span of 14 bases. CDR3 length: 14 amino acids. The V gene's germline CDR1 is SGHNT and CDR2 YYREEE (reference sequence). Here the CDR3 DNA reads TGTGCCAGCAGCTACGGGGGTGGGAGCGATACGCAGTATTTT. Amino acids: CASSYGGGSDTQYF.

The chain couples TRBV9 to TRBJ1-6, with 8 bases lining up with TRBD1. Germline-derived CDR1 and CDR2 are SGDLS and YYNGEE. This CDR3 region has 16 residues. V shed 1 base, J shed 2 bases, and the junction held 2 bases outside the gene matches. CDR3 sequence: CASSVTGGAYNSPLHF. DNA for the CDR3: TGTGCCAGCAGCGTAACAGGGGGGGCCTATAATTCACCCCTCCACTTT.

The V and J genes are TRBV7-9 and TRBJ2-7; D is undetermined. V was shortened by 0 bases and J by 1 base, with 13 bases between the two germline ends. This CDR3 has 16 residues. The germline V gene encodes CDR1 SEHNR and CDR2 FQNEAQ (reference sequence). The CDR3 nucleotides are TGTGCCAGCAGCTTAGCGTTGCGGCAGCCTTCCTACGAGCAGTACTTC. Translation gives CASSLALRQPSYEQYF. The full variable domain, completed using reference TRBV7-9 and TRBJ2-7, is DTGVSQNPRHKITKRGQNVTFRCDPISEHNRLYWYRQTLGQGPEFLTYFQNEAQLEKSRLLSDRFSAERPKGSFSTLEIQRTEQGDSAMYLCASSLALRQPSYEQYFGPGTRLTVT.

V gene TRBV6-4 combines with J gene TRBJ1-5; TRBD1 might be the D (6 bases). Trimming cost V 3 bases and J 7 bases, with 10 bases left between them. Germline V CDR1 and CDR2: MRHNA, SNTAGT. This CDR3 region has 13 residues. The CDR3 coding sequence is TGTGCCAGCAGTGAGACAGGCGACCAGCCCCAGCATTTT. Its translation: CASSETGDQPQHF.

The rearrangement uses TRBV9 and TRBJ1-2; D remains ambiguous. The germline CDR1 and CDR2 sequences are SGDLS and YYNGEE. This CDR3 comprises 11 residues. Trimming shortened V by 0 bases and J by 8 bases, and 5 bases separated the two germline ends. The chain's CDR3 is CASSVGGGYTF. CDR3 nucleotides: TGTGCCAGCAGCGTAGGCGGGGGCTACACCTTC.

The gene calls are TRBV30 and TRBJ2-7; the D gene is possibly TRBD1 (6 bases). Trimming removed 3 bases from V and 3 bases from J, with 12 bases in between. The CDR3 is made up of 13 amino acids. Looked up from germline, CDR1 is GTSNPN and CDR2 is SVGIG (reference sequence). CDR3 residues: CAWSGQLLYEQYF. The CDR3 bases are TGTGCCTGGAGCGGACAGCTGCTCTACGAGCAGTACTTC.

This clone is a singleton in its sample. V usage is TRBV6-2 or TRBV6-3 and J usage is TRBJ2-4; 11 nucleotides agree with TRBD2. The V gene's germline CDR1 is MNHEY and CDR2 SVGEGT. The CDR3 has 21 amino acids. Trimming removed 2 bases from V and 1 base from J; junction bases left unmatched: 16. The CDR3, as DNA: TGTGCCAGCAGTTACAGCGCTAGCGGGGGGCCCAGGTCTATGGCCAAAAACATTCAGTACTTC. This translates into CASSYSASGGPRSMAKNIQYF.

J is TRBJ2-5 and V is TRBV19, with D perhaps matching TRBD2 (7 bases). Per the germline V gene, CDR1 is LNHDA and CDR2 is SQIVND (reference sequence). V gave up 5 bases and J gave up 4 bases, with 14 bases separating them. This CDR3 contains 14 residues. The CDR3 protein is CASSPRGGVETQYF. The CDR3 coding sequence is TGTGCCAGTAGTCCACGAGGGGGGGTAGAGACCCAGTACTTC.

The chain employs TRBV5-8 and TRBJ2-3; D is uncertain. CDR3 length: 13 residues. Germline V CDR1 and CDR2: SGHTS, YDEGEE. V gave up 0 bases and J gave up 3 bases, with 5 bases separating them. CDR3 amino acids: CASSLVATDTQYF. In nucleotides, the CDR3 is TGTGCCAGCAGCTTGGTAGCTACAGATACGCAGTATTTT.

For the CDR3, the DNA is TGTGCCAGCAGCCAAGATATAGCGGGTCAAGAGACCCAGTACTTC. It yields the protein CASSQDIAGQETQYF. The chain joins TRBV4-2 to TRBJ2-5; TRBD2 matches at 7 bases. The CDR3 length is 15 residues. In germline, CDR1 is LGHNA, CDR2 YNFKEQ. V lost 0 bases to trimming and J lost 2 bases; unmatched junction nucleotides: 3.

This chain links TRBV3-1 (or the pseudogene TRBV3-2) with TRBJ1-1; D uncertain. This CDR3 comprises 12 residues. Per the germline V gene, CDR1 is LGHDT and CDR2 is YNNKEL (reference sequence). V lost 4 bases, J lost 7 bases, and 10 bases lay in between. Here the CDR3 DNA reads TGTGCCAGCAGCCTCGAGATTGGTGAAGCTTTCTTT. Protein sequence: CASSLEIGEAFF.